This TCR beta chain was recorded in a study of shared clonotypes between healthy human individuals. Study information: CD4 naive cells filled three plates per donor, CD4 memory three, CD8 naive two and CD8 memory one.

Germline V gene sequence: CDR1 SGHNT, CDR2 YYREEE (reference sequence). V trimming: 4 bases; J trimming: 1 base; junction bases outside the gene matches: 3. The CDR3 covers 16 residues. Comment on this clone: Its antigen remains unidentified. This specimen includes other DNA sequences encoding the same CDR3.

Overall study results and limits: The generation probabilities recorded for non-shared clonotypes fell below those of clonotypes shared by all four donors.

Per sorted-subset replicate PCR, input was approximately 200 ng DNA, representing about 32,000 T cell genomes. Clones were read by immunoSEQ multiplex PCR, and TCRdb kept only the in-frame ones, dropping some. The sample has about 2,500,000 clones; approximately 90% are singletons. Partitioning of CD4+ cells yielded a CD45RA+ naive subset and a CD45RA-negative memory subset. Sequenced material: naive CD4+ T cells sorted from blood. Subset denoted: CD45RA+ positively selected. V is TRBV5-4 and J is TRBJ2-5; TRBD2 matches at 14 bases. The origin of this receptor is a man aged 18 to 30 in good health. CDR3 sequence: CASSAGTSGGQETQYF. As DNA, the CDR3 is TGTGCCAGCAGCGCAGGGACTAGCGGGGGCCAAGAGACCCAGTACTTC.